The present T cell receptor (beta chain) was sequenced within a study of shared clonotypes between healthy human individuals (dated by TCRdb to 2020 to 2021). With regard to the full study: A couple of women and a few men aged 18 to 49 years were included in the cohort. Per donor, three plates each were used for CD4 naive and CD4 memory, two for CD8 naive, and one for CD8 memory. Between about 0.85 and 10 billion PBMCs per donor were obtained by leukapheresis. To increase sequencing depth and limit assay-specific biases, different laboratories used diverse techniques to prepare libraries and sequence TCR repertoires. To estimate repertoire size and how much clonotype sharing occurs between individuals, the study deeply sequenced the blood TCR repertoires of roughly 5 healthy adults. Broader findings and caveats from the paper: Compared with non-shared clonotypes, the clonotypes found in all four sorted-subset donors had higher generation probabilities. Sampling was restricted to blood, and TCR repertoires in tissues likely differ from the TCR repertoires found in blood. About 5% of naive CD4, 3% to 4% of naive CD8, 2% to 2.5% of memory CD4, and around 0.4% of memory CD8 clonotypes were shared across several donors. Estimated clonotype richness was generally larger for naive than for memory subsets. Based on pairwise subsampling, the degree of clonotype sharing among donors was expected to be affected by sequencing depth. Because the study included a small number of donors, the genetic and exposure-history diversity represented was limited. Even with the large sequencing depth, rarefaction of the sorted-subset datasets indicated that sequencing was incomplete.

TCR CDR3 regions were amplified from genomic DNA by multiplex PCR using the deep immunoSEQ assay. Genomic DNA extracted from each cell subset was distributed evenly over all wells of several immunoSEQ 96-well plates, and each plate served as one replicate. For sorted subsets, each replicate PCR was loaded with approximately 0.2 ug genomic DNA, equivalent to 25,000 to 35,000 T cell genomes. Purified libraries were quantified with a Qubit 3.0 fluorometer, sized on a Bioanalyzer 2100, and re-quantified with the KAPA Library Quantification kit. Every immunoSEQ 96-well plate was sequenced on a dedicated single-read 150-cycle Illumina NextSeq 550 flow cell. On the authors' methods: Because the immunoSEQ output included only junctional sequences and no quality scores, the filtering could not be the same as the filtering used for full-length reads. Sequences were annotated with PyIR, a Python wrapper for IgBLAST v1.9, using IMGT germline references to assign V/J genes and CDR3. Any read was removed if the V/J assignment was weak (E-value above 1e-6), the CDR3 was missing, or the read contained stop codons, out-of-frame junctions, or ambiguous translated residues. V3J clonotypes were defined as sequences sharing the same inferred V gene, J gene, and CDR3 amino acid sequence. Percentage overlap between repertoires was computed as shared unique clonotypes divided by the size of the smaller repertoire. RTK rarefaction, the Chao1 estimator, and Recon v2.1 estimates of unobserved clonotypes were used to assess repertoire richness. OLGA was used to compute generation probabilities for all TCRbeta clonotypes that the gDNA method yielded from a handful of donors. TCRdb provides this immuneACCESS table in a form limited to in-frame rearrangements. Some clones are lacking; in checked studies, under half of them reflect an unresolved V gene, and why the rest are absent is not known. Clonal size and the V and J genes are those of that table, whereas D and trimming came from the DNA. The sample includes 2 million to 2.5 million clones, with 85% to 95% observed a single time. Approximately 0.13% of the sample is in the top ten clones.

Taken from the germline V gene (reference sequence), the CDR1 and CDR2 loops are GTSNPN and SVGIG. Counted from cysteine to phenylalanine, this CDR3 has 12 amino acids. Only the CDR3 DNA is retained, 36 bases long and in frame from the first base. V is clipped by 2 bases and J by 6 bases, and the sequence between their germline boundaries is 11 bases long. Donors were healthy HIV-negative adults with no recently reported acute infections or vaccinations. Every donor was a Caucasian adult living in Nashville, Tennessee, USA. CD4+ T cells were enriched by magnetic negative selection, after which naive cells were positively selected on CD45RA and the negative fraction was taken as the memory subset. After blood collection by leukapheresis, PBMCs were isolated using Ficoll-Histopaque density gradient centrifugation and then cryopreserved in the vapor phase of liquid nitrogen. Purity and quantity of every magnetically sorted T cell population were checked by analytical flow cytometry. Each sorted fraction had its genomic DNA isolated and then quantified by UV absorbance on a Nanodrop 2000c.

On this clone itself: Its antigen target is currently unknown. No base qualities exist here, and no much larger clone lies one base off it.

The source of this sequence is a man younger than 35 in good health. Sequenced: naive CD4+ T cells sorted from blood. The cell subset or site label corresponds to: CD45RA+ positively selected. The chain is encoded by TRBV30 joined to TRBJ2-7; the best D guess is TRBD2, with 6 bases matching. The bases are TGTGCCTGGAGTCCCGGGGGAGCCGAGCAGTACTTC. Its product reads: CAWSPGGAEQYF.